A selection of T cell receptor beta chains follows, all from one sample in a study of graft-versus-host responses after intestinal transplantation. The protocol was immunoSEQ multiplex PCR, while the TCRdb copy is restricted to in-frame clones and leaves out a portion. The table records tens of thousands of clones, roughly 90% of them present only once. No antigen has been assigned to these receptors. The specimen was unstimulated CD4+ T cells sorted from spleen or lymph node cells, collected before intestinal transplant. The receptors come from a human donor who received an intestinal transplant. CDR3s include the opening cysteine and the closing phenylalanine or tryptophan. Fields, in order: V gene, J gene, clone size, D gene, CDR3 protein, CDR3 DNA. The D gene is left open where the match is weak. A row's size may be missing; if present it is once, few, many or a size class.

TRBV30	TRBJ1-2	NA	NA	CAWSTVYGYTF	TGTGCCTGGAGTACGGTCTATGGCTACACCTTC
TRBV19	TRBJ2-5	NA	NA	CASSIAGGGGIQETQYF	TGTGCCAGTAGTATAGCCGGAGGAGGGGGAATACAAGAGACCCAGTACTTC
TRBV29-1	TRBJ1-1	NA	NA	CSVGRDSTEAFF	TGCAGCGTTGGAAGGGACTCCACTGAAGCTTTCTTT
TRBV5-1	TRBJ2-1	once	TRBD2	CASSLGLAGGGFRFF	TGCGCCAGCAGCCTAGGACTAGCGGGAGGCGGTTTCCGGTTCTTC
TRBV11-2	TRBJ2-3	NA	TRBD2	CASSVYSIRGGTDTQYF	TGTGCCAGCAGCGTTTACTCTATCCGGGGGGGAACAGATACGCAGTATTTT
TRBV19	TRBJ2-4	NA	NA	CASSKIQGTAKNIQYF	TGTGCCAGTAGTAAAATACAGGGCACGGCCAAAAACATTCAGTACTTC
TRBV11-2	TRBJ1-1	NA	NA	CASSLWTGNTEAFF	TGTGCCAGCAGCTTATGGACCGGGAACACTGAAGCTTTCTTT
TRBV28	TRBJ1-5	NA	NA	CASSLANQPQHF	TGTGCCAGCAGTTTAGCGAATCAGCCCCAGCATTTT
TRBV7-9	TRBJ2-7	NA	NA	CASSLGGTSYEQYF	TGTGCCAGCAGCTTGGGGGGAACCTCCTACGAGCAGTACTTC
TRBV7-3	TRBJ1-1	NA	NA	CASSLGSNTEAFF	TGTGCCAGCAGCTTGGGCAGCAACACTGAAGCTTTCTTT
TRBV6-5	TRBJ1-2	NA	TRBD1	CASSWTGRTNGYTF	TGTGCCAGCAGTTGGACAGGGAGAACAAATGGCTACACCTTC
TRBV5-4	TRBJ2-5	NA	NA	CASSLFGLAEQETQYF	TGTGCCAGCAGCTTGTTCGGCTTAGCGGAACAAGAGACCCAGTACTTC
TRBV9	TRBJ2-1	NA	NA	CASSVAVLGNEQFF	TGTGCCAGCAGCGTAGCAGTGTTAGGCAATGAGCAGTTCTTC
TRBV6-1	TRBJ2-7	NA	NA	CASSDRESYF	TGTGCCAGCAGTGACAGGGAGTCGTACTTC
TRBV6-5	TRBJ2-7	NA	TRBD1	CASSSHRDRASGEQYF	TGTGCCAGCAGTTCTCACCGGGACAGGGCATCTGGGGAGCAGTACTTC
TRBV27	TRBJ2-2	NA	TRBD2	CASSSPAGVGLTGELFF	TGTGCCAGCAGTTCCCCCGCGGGGGTTGGATTAACCGGGGAGCTGTTTTTT
TRBV30	TRBJ2-3	NA	TRBD2	CAWSGLTSGRAGGTDTQYF	TGTGCCTGGAGTGGGCTGACTAGCGGGAGGGCGGGAGGAACAGATACGCAGTATTTT
TRBV27	TRBJ2-3	NA	NA	CASSYTGSDTQYF	TGTGCCAGCAGTTATACAGGGTCAGATACGCAGTATTTT
TRBV7-9	TRBJ1-1	NA	NA	CASSSQGANTEAFF	TGTGCCAGCAGCTCACAGGGTGCGAACACTGAAGCTTTCTTT
TRBV10-3	TRBJ2-7	NA	TRBD2	CAISGTSGSDYEQYF	TGTGCCATCAGTGGGACTAGCGGGAGTGACTACGAGCAGTACTTC
TRBV28	TRBJ1-2	NA	TRBD1	CASSYTGTGGDGYTF	TGTGCCAGCAGTTATACCGGGACAGGGGGCGATGGCTACACCTTC
TRBV7-9	TRBJ1-1	NA	NA	CASSLQANTEAFF	TGTGCCAGCAGCCTACAGGCGAACACTGAAGCTTTCTTT
TRBV30	TRBJ1-1	NA	NA	CAWSVGLDTEAFF	TGTGCCTGGTCGGTCGGGTTAGACACTGAAGCTTTCTTT
TRBV2	TRBJ2-3	NA	NA	CASSRDSSDTQYF	TGTGCCAGCAGTCGGGACTCCTCAGATACGCAGTATTTT
TRBV6-5	TRBJ2-7	NA	NA	CASSYLGERYEQYF	TGTGCCAGCAGTTACCTCGGCGAGCGGTACGAGCAGTACTTC
TRBV6-6	TRBJ1-3	NA	NA	CASRMGHQITGNTIYF	TGTGCCAGCCGTATGGGACACCAAATAACCGGAAACACCATATATTTT
TRBV20-1	TRBJ2-1	NA	NA	CSARDNEQFF	TGCAGTGCTAGAGACAATGAGCAGTTCTTC
TRBV6-1	TRBJ1-5	NA	NA	CASSEFGWRPPRRYSNQPQHF	TGTGCCAGCAGTGAATTCGGTTGGAGACCCCCGCGGCGGTATAGCAATCAGCCCCAGCATTTT
TRBV7-8	TRBJ2-7	NA	TRBD1	CASSPTTGGRYEQYF	TGTGCCAGCAGCCCCACGACAGGGGGGAGGTACGAGCAGTACTTC
TRBV28	TRBJ2-1	once	NA	CASSWGGGTYNEQFF	TGTGCCAGCAGTTGGGGTGGTGGGACTTACAATGAGCAGTTCTTC
TRBV7-9	TRBJ2-7	few	NA	CASSLSSYEQYF	TGTGCCAGCAGCTTAAGTAGCTACGAGCAGTACTTC
TRBV5-1	TRBJ2-3	NA	NA	CASSAISGSTDTQYF	TGCGCCAGCAGCGCTATCAGCGGAAGCACAGATACGCAGTATTTT
TRBV19	TRBJ1-4	NA	TRBD1	CASSGRTGTAEKLFF	TGTGCCAGTAGTGGAAGGACAGGGACGGCTGAAAAACTGTTTTTT
TRBV2	TRBJ2-7	NA	NA	CASSELYEQYF	TGTGCCAGCAGTGAGTTATACGAGCAGTACTTC